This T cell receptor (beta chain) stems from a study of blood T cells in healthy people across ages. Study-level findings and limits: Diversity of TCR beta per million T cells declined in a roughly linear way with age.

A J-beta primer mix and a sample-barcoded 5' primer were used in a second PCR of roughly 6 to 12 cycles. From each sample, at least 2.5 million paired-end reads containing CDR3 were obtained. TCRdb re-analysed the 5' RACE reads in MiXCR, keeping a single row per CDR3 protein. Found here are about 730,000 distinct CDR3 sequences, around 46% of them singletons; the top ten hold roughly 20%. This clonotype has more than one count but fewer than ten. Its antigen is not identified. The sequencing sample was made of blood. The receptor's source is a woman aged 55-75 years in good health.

CDR3 sequence (DNA): TGTGCCAGCAGCTCCGTGGGACTAGCGGGTTCATACAATGAGCAGTTCTTC. Its protein product is CASSSVGLAGSYNEQFF. The rearrangement links TRBV7-9 to TRBJ2-1, with 12 bases matching TRBD2. CDR1 and CDR2 from the germline V gene are SEHNR and FQNEAQ (reference sequence). The V gene end was trimmed by 4 bases and the J gene end by 4 bases; junction bases not matched to a gene: 8. The CDR3 sequence is 17 residues long.